Below, 17 T cell receptor beta chains from the same sample are listed, as sequenced in a study of hypomethylating agent response in myelodysplastic syndrome. Generated by immunoSEQ multiplex PCR, the TCRdb table keeps only in-frame clones and is missing some. The repertoire has about 5,700 clones, around four fifths of them found once; the top ten carry more than 9%. The specimen comprised bone marrow, sampled before or after starting hypomethylating agent treatment for myelodysplastic syndrome (not recorded which). Every receptor here comes from a human donor with myelodysplastic syndrome.

The chain uses TRBV27 and TRBJ2-1, with TRBD2 identical over 16 bases. V gave up 6 bases and J gave up 9 bases; unmatched junction bases: 11. CDR3 length equals 17 residues. Looked up from germline, CDR1 is MNHEY and CDR2 is SMNVEV (reference sequence). CDR3 amino acids: CASSATGTSGGAAEQFF. CDR3 DNA: TGTGCCAGCAGCGCAACAGGGACTAGCGGGGGGGCAGCTGAGCAGTTCTTC.

The chain employs TRBV6-1 and TRBJ1-5; D is unresolved. V was trimmed by 6 bases and J by 3 bases, leaving 15 bases between them. The CDR3 covers 15 residues. The germline CDR1 and CDR2 sequences are MNHNS and SASEGT. The CDR3 DNA reads TGTGCCAGCAGATCCTCCCCTGGAAACAATCAGCCCCAGCATTTT. It specifies CASRSSPGNNQPQHF.

The rearrangement links TRBV6-1 to TRBJ1-5; a possible D gene is TRBD1 (6 bases). The CDR3 runs to 14 residues. CDR1 and CDR2 (germline): MNHNS, SASEGT. V lost 5 bases and J 5 bases, leaving 13 bases between the germline ends. In DNA form, the CDR3 reads TGTGCCAGCAGTCAAACAGGGTATGATCAGCCCCAGCATTTT. It is translated as CASSQTGYDQPQHF.

This chain connects TRBV2 to TRBJ2-7; TRBD1 matches 7 bases. V lost 2 bases to trimming and J lost 3 bases; unmatched junction nucleotides: 7. This CDR3 comprises 15 residues. Germline V CDR1 and CDR2: SNHLY, FYNNEI. CDR3 in DNA: TGTGCCAGCAGTGAACAGGGGGTTGTGGGCTACGAGCAGTACTTC. This translates into CASSEQGVVGYEQYF.

The J gene is TRBJ2-7, the V gene TRBV6-1, with unresolved D. Germline V CDR1 and CDR2: MNHNS, SASEGT. CDR3 length: 12 amino acids. V gave up 5 bases and J gave up 2 bases, with 7 bases separating them. The CDR3 region has the DNA TGTGCCAGCAGTTTTCCCCCCTACGAGCAGTACTTC. Residues: CASSFPPYEQYF.

V is TRBV7-2 and J is TRBJ1-1, with 9 bases matching TRBD1. The CDR3 contains 17 residues. CDR1 is SGHTA, CDR2 FQGNSA, per germline. Unmatched junction bases numbered 8, after V lost 1 base and J lost 2 bases. The chain's CDR3 is CASSLEYRGRKNTEAFF. Here the CDR3 DNA reads TGTGCCAGCAGCTTAGAATACAGGGGGCGGAAAAACACTGAAGCTTTCTTT.

This clone has just one count. The V call is TRBV11-2, the J call TRBJ2-7; TRBD2 is a possible D gene (7 bases). CDR1 SGHAT and CDR2 FQNNGV come from the germline V gene. The V gene lost 5 bases and the J gene lost 7 bases, with 18 bases spanning the gap. The CDR3 consists of 14 residues. The DNA for the CDR3 is TGTGCCAGCAGCCCTAGGGGGGGAGTGGGGGAGCAGTACTTC. Translated: CASSPRGGVGEQYF.

The V call is TRBV11-2, the J call TRBJ1-4; the D gene is possibly TRBD1 (5 bases). The germline V and J ends were trimmed by 4 bases and 8 bases, with 11 bases remaining between them. The CDR3 spans 13 residues. CDR1 SGHAT and CDR2 FQNNGV come from the germline V gene. The CDR3 sequence: CASSSGLLEKLFF. For the CDR3, the DNA is TGTGCCAGCAGCTCGGGACTCTTGGAAAAACTGTTTTTT.

The V and J genes are TRBV9 and TRBJ1-2; D is perhaps TRBD1 (5 bases). V lost 1 base and J 6 bases, leaving 13 bases between the germline ends. Germline CDR1 and CDR2: SGDLS and YYNGEE. This CDR3 spans 14 amino acids. The CDR3 nucleotides read TGTGCCAGCAGCGTAAAAGGGGTTTTTGATGGCTACACCTTC. Its protein product is CASSVKGVFDGYTF.

The rearrangement links TRBV19 to TRBJ1-1; 8 nucleotides align to TRBD1. Germline values: CDR1 LNHDA, CDR2 SQIVND (reference sequence). CDR3 length: 14 residues. V was clipped by 2 bases and J by 4 bases; unmatched bases: 3. DNA for the CDR3: TGTGCCAGTAGTATACAGGGGGCCGGCACTGAAGCTTTCTTT. This translates into CASSIQGAGTEAFF.

The V call is TRBV7-2, the J call TRBJ1-2, with D hard to call. The V gene lost 5 bases and the J gene lost 2 bases, with 9 bases spanning the gap. Looked up from germline, CDR1 is SGHTA and CDR2 is FQGNSA. CDR3 length: 13 amino acids. The CDR3 nucleotides read TGTGCCAGCAGCCCATCTCCCAACTATGGCTACACCTTC. Translating gives CASSPSPNYGYTF.

The rearrangement uses TRBV6-5 and TRBJ2-7; maybe TRBD2 (5 bases). CDR1 and CDR2 from the germline V gene are MNHEY and SVGAGI. The CDR3 is 13 amino acids. The V and J ends lost 8 bases and 6 bases respectively, with 17 bases between them. CDR3 residues: CASRAERGFEQYF. CDR3 nucleotides: TGTGCCAGCCGAGCGGAACGTGGCTTCGAGCAGTACTTC.

The rearrangement links TRBV5-1 to TRBJ2-4, with D possibly being TRBD2 (6 bases). There are 14 residues in the CDR3. The germline V gene encodes CDR1 SGHRS and CDR2 YFSETQ. Trimming removed 7 bases at V and 3 bases at J, with 14 bases between. In nucleotides, the CDR3 is TGCGCCAGCCAGGAGGGTGGCAGCAAAAACATTCAGTACTTC. It is translated as CASQEGGSKNIQYF. Full variable domain (outside the CDR3, taken from reference TRBV5-1 and TRBJ2-4): KAGVTQTPRYLIKTRGQQVTLSCSPISGHRSVSWYQQTPGQGLQFLFEYFSETQRNKGNFPGRFSGRQFSNSRSEMNVSTLELGDSALYLCASQEGGSKNIQYFGAGTRLSVL.

The V gene is TRBV6-1, the J gene TRBJ1-1, with 8 nucleotides matching TRBD1. The CDR3 extends over 14 amino acids. Germline CDR1 is MNHNS and CDR2 is SASEGT. With V trimmed by 4 bases and J by 4 bases, 5 bases remained unmatched. The CDR3 loop reads CASSGLTGVTEAFF. Written as DNA, the CDR3 is TGTGCCAGCAGTGGACTGACAGGGGTCACTGAAGCTTTCTTT.

This clone was picked up one time. The V call is TRBV5-1, the J call TRBJ1-1; 11 positions match TRBD1. The junction had 6 bases not matched to a gene; V was cut back by 4 bases and J by 4 bases. Germline loops: CDR1 SGHRS, CDR2 YFSETQ. The CDR3 spans 15 residues. CDR3 in DNA: TGCGCCAGCAGCGGACAGGGGGCTTTGATCACTGAAGCTTTCTTT. Translation gives CASSGQGALITEAFF.

The rearrangement links TRBV11-3 to TRBJ2-1; D may correspond to TRBD1 or TRBD2 (7 bases each). The germline V and J ends were trimmed by 3 bases and 5 bases, with 11 bases remaining between them. The CDR3 is made up of 14 amino acids. Germline V CDR1 and CDR2: SGHNT, YENEEA. The DNA for the CDR3 is TGTGCCAGCAGCTTCAGGGGGGGAAACAATGAGCAGTTCTTC. It is translated as CASSFRGGNNEQFF.

There are a few counts of this clone. The chain has TRBV18 and TRBJ1-1; D remains unclear. Trimming took off 0 bases at V and 0 bases at J, with 2 bases between the two ends. CDR3 length: 13 amino acids. Germline V gene data show CDR1 as KGHSH and CDR2 as LQKENI. The CDR3 DNA reads TGTGCCAGCTCACCACCCATGAACACTGAAGCTTTCTTT. This gives the protein CASSPPMNTEAFF.